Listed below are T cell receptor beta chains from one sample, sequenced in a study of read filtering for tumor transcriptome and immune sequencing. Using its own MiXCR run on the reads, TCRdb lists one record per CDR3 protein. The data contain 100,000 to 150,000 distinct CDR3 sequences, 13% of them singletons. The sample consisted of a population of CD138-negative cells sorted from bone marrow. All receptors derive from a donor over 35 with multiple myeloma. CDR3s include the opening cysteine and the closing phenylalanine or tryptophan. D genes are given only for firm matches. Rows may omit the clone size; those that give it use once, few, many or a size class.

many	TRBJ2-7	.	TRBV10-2	TGCGCCAGCAGTGATAGAGCGAGTCCCTACGAGCAGTACTTC	CASSDRASPYEQYF
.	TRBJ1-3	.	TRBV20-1	TGCAGTGCTAGAGGCCCGGGTGGAAACACCATATATTTT	CSARGPGGNTIYF
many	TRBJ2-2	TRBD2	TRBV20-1	TGCAGTGCTAGAGATCCGGGAGGGCCGACCGGGGAGCTGTTTTTT	CSARDPGGPTGELFF
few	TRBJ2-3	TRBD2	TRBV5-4	TGTGCCAGCAGCTTGACTAGCGGGAGGGAGGTCGATACGCAGTATTTT	CASSLTSGREVDTQYF
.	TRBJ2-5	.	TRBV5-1	TGCGCCAGCAGCTTGGTCTACGAGACCCAGTACTTC	CASSLVYETQYF
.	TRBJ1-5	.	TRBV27	TGTGCCAGCAGCCCAGACAGAAATAGCAATCAGCCCCAGCATTTT	CASSPDRNSNQPQHF
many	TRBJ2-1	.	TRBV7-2	TGTGCCAGCAGCTCAAACCTTGACCCCTCCTACAATGAGCAGTTCTTC	CASSSNLDPSYNEQFF
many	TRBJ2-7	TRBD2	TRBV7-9	TGTGCCAGCAGTTTTAGCGGGAGCTCCTACGAGCAGTACTTC	CASSFSGSSYEQYF
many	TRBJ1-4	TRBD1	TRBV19	TGTGCCACCCAGGACAGGGGGCACGAAAAACTGTTTTTT	CATQDRGHEKLFF
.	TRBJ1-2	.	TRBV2	TGTGCCAGCTCGACAAATCCCTACGGCTACACCTTC	CASSTNPYGYTF
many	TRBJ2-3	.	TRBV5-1	TGTGCCAGCAGCTTGCACACAGATACGCAGTATTTT	CASSLHTDTQYF
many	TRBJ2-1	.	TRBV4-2	TGTGCCAGCAGCCCTTCACACTCCTACAATGAGCAGTTCTTC	CASSPSHSYNEQFF
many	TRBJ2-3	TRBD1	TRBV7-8	TGTGCCAGCAGCTTAGTGAGACAGGGTACCGATACGCAGTATTTT	CASSLVRQGTDTQYF
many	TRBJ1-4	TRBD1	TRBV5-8	TGTGCCAGCAGACAAGGGGGCTTCGGTCCTCCATCCAATGAAAAACTGTTTTTT	CASRQGGFGPPSNEKLFF
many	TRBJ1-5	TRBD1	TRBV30	TGTGCCTGGGCCGGGACAGAAGATCAGCCCCAGCATTTT	CAWAGTEDQPQHF
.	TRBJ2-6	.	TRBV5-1	.	CASMWGSGANVPTF
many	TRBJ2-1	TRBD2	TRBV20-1	TGCAGTGGGGCAGGCGGGGGGATTTCAAATGAGCAGTTCTTC	CSGAGGGISNEQFF
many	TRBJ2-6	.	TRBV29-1	TGCAGCGTGCGATCTGCCAACGTCCTGACTTTC	CSVRSANVLTF
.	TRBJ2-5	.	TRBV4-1	TGCGCCAGAAGCCAAGATGAAGGCCAAGAGACCCAGTACTTC	CARSQDEGQETQYF
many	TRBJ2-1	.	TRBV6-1	TGTGCCAGCAGTGAAATGGCCTCCCCTATTGAGCAGTTCTTC	CASSEMASPIEQFF
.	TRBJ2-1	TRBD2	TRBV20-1	TGCAGTGCTAGAGGACTAGCGGGGGGGCTTGAGCAGTTCTTC	CSARGLAGGLEQFF
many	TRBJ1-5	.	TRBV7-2	TGTGCCAGCAGCGGGTTTAGCAATCAGCCCCAGCATTTT	CASSGFSNQPQHF
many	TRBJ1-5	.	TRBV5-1	TGCGCCAGCAGCTTGGGGGACGATAGCAATCAGCCCCAGCATTTT	CASSLGDDSNQPQHF
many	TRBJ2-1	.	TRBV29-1	TGCAGCGTTGGTGGTGGGAGCTCCTACAATGAGCAGTTCTTC	CSVGGGSSYNEQFF
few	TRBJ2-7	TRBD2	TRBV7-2	TGTGCCAGCAGCTTAGATGGTAGCGGGTTCTACGAGCAGTACTTC	CASSLDGSGFYEQYF
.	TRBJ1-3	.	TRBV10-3	TGTGCCATCAGTGAGTCTATCTCCTCTGGAAACACCATATATTTT	CAISESISSGNTIYF
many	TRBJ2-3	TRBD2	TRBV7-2	TGTGCCAGCAGCCCCAGGTCCGGGGGGGCCGCAGATACGCAGTATTTT	CASSPRSGGAADTQYF
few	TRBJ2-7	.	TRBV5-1	TGCGCCAGCCGACAGAACCCCTACGAGCAGTACTTC	CASRQNPYEQYF
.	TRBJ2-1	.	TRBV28	TGTGCCAGTGGGGACCAGACCTACAATGAGCAGTTCTTC	CASGDQTYNEQFF
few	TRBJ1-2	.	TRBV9	TGTGCCAGCAGCGTAACAGGGAACTATGGCTACACCTTC	CASSVTGNYGYTF
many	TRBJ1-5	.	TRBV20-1	TGCAGTGCTCAGGTCGGGACGTCAAAAAATCAGCCCCAGCATTTT	CSAQVGTSKNQPQHF
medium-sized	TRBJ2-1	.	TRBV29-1	TGCAGCGTTGGCCCCACACGGGGCCACAATGAGCAGTTCTTC	CSVGPTRGHNEQFF
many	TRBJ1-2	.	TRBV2	TGTGCCAGCAGTTTTGGACAGAACTATGGCTACACCTTC	CASSFGQNYGYTF
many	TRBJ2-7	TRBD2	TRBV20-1	TGCAGTGCAAGAGGCGGGACTAGCGGATACGAGCAGTACTTC	CSARGGTSGYEQYF
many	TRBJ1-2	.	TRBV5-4	TGTGCCAGCAGCTTCTCCGACTATGGCTACACCTTC	CASSFSDYGYTF
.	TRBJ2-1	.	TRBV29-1	TGCAGCGCCCGGGACTTCACCAATGAGCAGTTCTTC	CSARDFTNEQFF
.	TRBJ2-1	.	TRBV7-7	TGTGCTAGCAGCTTGGACCTAGCTTCCTCCAATGAGCAGTTCTTC	CASSLDLASSNEQFF
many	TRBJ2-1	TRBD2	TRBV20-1	TGCAGTGCTAGGGTCAAGCGGGGGAGAAAATACAATGAGCAGTTCTTC	CSARVKRGRKYNEQFF
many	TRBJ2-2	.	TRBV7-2	TGTGCCAGCAGCTTAGCAGGGAGCGGGCCGAACACCGGGGAGCTGTTTTTT	CASSLAGSGPNTGELFF